The sequence of this T cell receptor (beta chain) was determined in a study of blood T cell repertoires in COVID-19. The germline gives CDR1 MNHEY, CDR2 SMNVEV (reference sequence). V gave up 6 bases and J gave up 9 bases, with 18 bases separating them. The CDR3 is 14 amino acids. Profiling relied on immunoSEQ multiplex PCR, and the TCRdb table lists in-frame clones only, not all of them. The sample includes fewer than 250,000 clones, over 80% of them seen just once. This TCR derives from a man between 60 and 70 years old with COVID-19, enrolled during active disease. This chain connects TRBV27 to TRBJ2-4, with D possibly matching TRBD1 (6 bases). Sequenced: peripheral blood. CDR3: CASRQDRSWGIQYF. The CDR3, as DNA: TGTGCCAGCAGGCAAGACAGGTCCTGGGGCATTCAGTACTTC.